This TCR beta chain was profiled in a study of blood T cell repertoires in COVID-19. For the study at large: Nucleic acid was either cDNA or gDNA, and it came from T cells, B-cell-depleted T cells, or PBMCs.

Clones were sequenced by immunoSEQ multiplex PCR, and TCRdb holds only the in-frame ones, with some missing. The data hold roughly 200,000 clones, with nearly 90% observed a single time. Patients in Seattle were enrolled during active infection, then followed longitudinally. Sequencing was carried out using peripheral blood. The source of this sequence is a man aged 50-59 years with COVID-19, enrolled during active disease.

The CDR3 coding sequence is TGTGCCAGCAGTTCTTCCAGGGACTACTCCTACGAGCAGTACTTC. Amino acid sequence: CASSSSRDYSYEQYF. The rearrangement joins TRBV6-2 or TRBV6-3 to TRBJ2-7, with 7 bases identical to TRBD2. Germline CDR1 reads MNHEY; CDR2 reads SVGEGT. J gave up 0 bases and V 4 bases, and 6 bases lay outside the gene matches. The CDR3 runs 15 residues.